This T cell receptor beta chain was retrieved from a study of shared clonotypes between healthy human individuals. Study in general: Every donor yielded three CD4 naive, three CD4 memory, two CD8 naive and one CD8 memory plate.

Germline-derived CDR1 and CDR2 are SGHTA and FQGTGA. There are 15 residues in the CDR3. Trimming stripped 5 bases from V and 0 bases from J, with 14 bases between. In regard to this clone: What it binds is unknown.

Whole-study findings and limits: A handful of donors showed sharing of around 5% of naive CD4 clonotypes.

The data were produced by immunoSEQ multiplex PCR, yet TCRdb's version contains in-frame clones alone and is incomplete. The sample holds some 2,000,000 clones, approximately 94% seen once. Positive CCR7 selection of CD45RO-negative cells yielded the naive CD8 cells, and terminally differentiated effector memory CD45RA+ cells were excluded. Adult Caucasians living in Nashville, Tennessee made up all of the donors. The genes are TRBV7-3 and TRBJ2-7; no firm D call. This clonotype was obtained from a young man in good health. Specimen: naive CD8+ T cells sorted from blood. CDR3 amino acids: CASSPDSTNSYEQYF. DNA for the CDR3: TGTGCCAGCAGCCCAGACTCGACAAACTCCTACGAGCAGTACTTC.